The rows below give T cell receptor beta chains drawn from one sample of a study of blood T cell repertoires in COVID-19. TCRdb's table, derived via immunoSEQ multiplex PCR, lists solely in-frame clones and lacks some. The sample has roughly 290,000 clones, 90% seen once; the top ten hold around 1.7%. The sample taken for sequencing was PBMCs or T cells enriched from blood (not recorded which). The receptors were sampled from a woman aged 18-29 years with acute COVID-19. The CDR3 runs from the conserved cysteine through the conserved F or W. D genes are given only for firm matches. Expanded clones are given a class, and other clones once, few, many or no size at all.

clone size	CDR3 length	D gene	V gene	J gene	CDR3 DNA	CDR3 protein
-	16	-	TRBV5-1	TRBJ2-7	TGCGCCAGCAGCTTGGGGTTGTTGAGGGTCGACTACGAGCAGTACTTC	CASSLGLLRVDYEQYF
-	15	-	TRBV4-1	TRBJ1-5	TGCGCCAGCAGCCAAGATAAGGGGCCCCATCAGCCCCAGCATTTT	CASSQDKGPHQPQHF
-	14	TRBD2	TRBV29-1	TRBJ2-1	TGCAGCGTTGGGGTGGGAGGGGTGGTGAATGAGCAGTTCTTC	CSVGVGGVVNEQFF
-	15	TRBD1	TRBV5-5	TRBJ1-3	TGTGCCAGCAGCTACGACAGGGTCTCTGGAAACACCATATATTTT	CASSYDRVSGNTIYF
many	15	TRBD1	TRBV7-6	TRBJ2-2	TGTGCCAGCAGCTCTCAGACAGGGGGTACCGGGGAGCTGTTTTTT	CASSSQTGGTGELFF
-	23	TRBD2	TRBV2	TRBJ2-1	TGTGCCAGCAGTTTGTATAATCTCCTCAGGGGGGCTAGCGGGAGGGCCGAACACGATGAGCAGTTCTTC	CASSLYNLLRGASGRAEHDEQFF
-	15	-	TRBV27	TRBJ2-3	TGTGCCAGCAGTCCTAGAGCAGCTAGCACAGATACGCAGTATTTT	CASSPRAASTDTQYF
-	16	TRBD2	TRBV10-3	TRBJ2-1	TGTGCCATCGGTTTGGGACTAGCGGGAGGGTGGAATGAGCAGTTCTTC	CAIGLGLAGGWNEQFF
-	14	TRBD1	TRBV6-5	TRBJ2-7	TGTGCCAGCAGCACCGGGACAGGGGGCTACGAGCAGTACTTC	CASSTGTGGYEQYF
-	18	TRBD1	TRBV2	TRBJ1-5	TGTGCCAGCAGTGAAGCGGCGTTTTGGCAGGGGGCAGAGCAGCCCCAGCATTTT	CASSEAAFWQGAEQPQHF
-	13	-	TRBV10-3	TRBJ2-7	TGTGCCACAAACTTCGGGCAGGGCTACGAGCAGTACTTC	CATNFGQGYEQYF
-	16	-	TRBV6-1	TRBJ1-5	TGTGCCAGCAGTGAAGTGTTGACTAGGGAAAATCAGCCCCAGCATTTT	CASSEVLTRENQPQHF